This T cell receptor (beta chain) came from a study of response to subunit inactivated influenza vaccine. The germline V and J ends were trimmed by 5 bases and 4 bases, with 20 bases remaining between them. The CDR3 covers 16 residues. CDR1 and CDR2 from the germline V gene are MGHDK and SYGVNS. Using its own MiXCR run on the RT-PCR reads, TCRdb lists one record per CDR3 protein. The table has 300,000 to 350,000 distinct CDR3 sequences, roughly 20% seen once. This clonotype was observed a handful of times. The source was PBMCs from blood, collected approximately 22 months after vaccination. The chain combines TRBV25-1 with TRBJ1-2, with unresolved D. The sequence came from a man aged 45 to 75 who received an inactivated influenza vaccine. The CDR3 DNA follows: TGTGCCAGCAGTCCCGGTGGGCAGCGGAGGGCCTATGGCTACACCTTC. This encodes CASSPGGQRRAYGYTF.